The following is a T cell receptor beta chain sequence with its context. Its binding antigen is unknown. There are no base qualities to consult, and no much larger clone falls within one base. The record originates from a study of blood T cell repertoires in COVID-19 (dated by TCRdb to 2020 to 2022). Notes on the research overall: The collaborator samples originated in the United States, Italy and Spain and spanned the acute and convalescent phases of COVID-19. The prospective study material was composed of cDNA or gDNA derived from T cells, B-cell-depleted T cells, or PBMCs. Deeply sampled blood TCRbeta repertoires from subjects exposed to, actively infected with, or recovered from COVID-19 were included in the dataset. A freely available public database, intended as a resource for researchers studying the immune response to SARS-CoV-2, is where the repertoires were released. Samples came from the ongoing ImmuneRACE study (first 160 participants) plus 1,254 subjects from 6 global collaborators. Nearly every sample came with metadata listing a de-identified subject ID, COVID-19 status, age in years and sex. HLA class I and class II types, where available, came from metadata supplied by the sample provider rather than from assay-based typing. The paper as a whole reports these results and caveats: The quantity of clinical and demographic metadata differed by source and by participant and was supplied without curation.

Each collaborating institution followed its own protocols to collect whole blood in K2EDTA tubes. Collaborator samples were shipped for TCRbeta analysis as frozen whole blood, isolated PBMCs, or DNA extracted from either sample type. Trimming costs V 6 bases and J 3 bases, and their ends lie 19 bases apart. From the cysteine up to the phenylalanine, the CDR3 has a length of 16 residues. The only DNA kept is the CDR3, 48 bases in frame from the first base. CDR1 and CDR2 are drawn from the germline V gene: MGHDK, SYGVNS. TCRbeta CDR3 regions were amplified from genomic DNA using the immunoSEQ Assay, a bias-controlled multiplex PCR. The source study handled its data this way. The number of nucleated cells in each sample was estimated from the amplification of reference gene primers within the assay. To quantify the absolute abundance of each unique TCRbeta CDR3 rearrangement, sequence reads were collapsed and filtered. For each sample, productive Simpson clonality was calculated as the square root of Simpson's diversity index over productive rearrangements. TCRdb limited this immuneACCESS table to in-frame rearrangements with V and J called. A share of clones is missing; checked studies link under half to unresolved V genes, and the rest is unexplained. V and J calls and clone size are copied from that table; D and trimming were computed from the DNA. Present in this sample are about 83,000 clones, roughly 83% of which were seen just once. The top ten constitute under 8.5% of the sample.

Sequenced input: peripheral blood. The clonotype was recovered from a man between 50 and 59 years old with active COVID-19. The chain joins TRBV25-1 to TRBJ2-3, and perhaps TRBD2 as D gene, on 6 matching bases. The bases read TGTGCCAGCAGCTCGGGCGCCCCAGGAGGGACAGATACGCAGTATTTT. It specifies CASSSGAPGGTDTQYF.